Below, one T cell receptor (beta chain) is given with its context. The antigen is not known. Sequenced by immunoSEQ multiplex PCR; TCRdb stores in-frame clones only, minus some. In the table there are roughly 700,000 clones, around 92% of which are singletons. Treatment indicated: some 20 received Ad26.COV2.S at low or high dose, single or two shots; about 5 received placebo; per-sample allocation not given. Each sample was drawn 63 days after the first injection (of vaccine or placebo). The sample originates from a study of Ad26.COV2.S vaccination and SARS-CoV-2 variants. The wider study: The donor belonged to the COV1001 Ad26.COV2.S trial arm. Whole-study results and caveats: Participants given vaccine showed non-spike TCR breadth similar to that of placebo recipients.

Germline assignment: CDR1 MNHEY and CDR2 SMNVEV (reference sequence). The CDR3 extends over 16 amino acids. The trim removed 6 bases at V and 0 bases at J, leaving 8 bases unmatched. The receptor comes from a person aged 18 to 65 who received the Ad26.COV2.S COVID-19 vaccine or a placebo. The sample was peripheral blood, taken in a trial of Ad26.COV2.S vaccine versus placebo. The rearrangement uses TRBV27 and TRBJ2-1; 7 bases fit TRBD1. Written as DNA, the CDR3 is TGTGCCAGCAGGGTCCTACAGGGGTTCTCCTACAATGAGCAGTTCTTC. Translation gives CASRVLQGFSYNEQFF.